This T cell receptor (beta chain) derives from a study of blood T cell repertoires in COVID-19. Authors' analysis steps: Reference gene primers were amplified, and this amplification served to estimate nucleated cell counts. Generated by immunoSEQ multiplex PCR, the TCRdb table keeps only in-frame clones and is missing some. V and J calls and clone size are given by that table; D and trimming were obtained from the DNA. The table lists about 97,000 clones, roughly 87% of them singletons. Seattle participants joined during active infection and were tracked over time. The germline V gene encodes CDR1 SGHRS and CDR2 YFSETQ. Trimming left V 2 bases short and J 2 bases short, with 12 bases between. The CDR3 runs 15 residues.

Specimen: peripheral blood. The chain links TRBV5-1 to TRBJ2-3, with a weak D call TRBD2 (6 bases). This TCR was sampled from a woman in her 50s with COVID-19, enrolled during active disease. For the CDR3, the DNA is TGCGCCAGCAGCTTCCGGGACTCCAACACAGATACGCAGTATTTT. Protein: CASSFRDSNTDTQYF. The full variable domain, rest sourced from reference TRBV5-1 and TRBJ2-3, is KAGVTQTPRYLIKTRGQQVTLSCSPISGHRSVSWYQQTPGQGLQFLFEYFSETQRNKGNFPGRFSGRQFSNSRSEMNVSTLELGDSALYLCASSFRDSNTDTQYFGPGTRLTVL.